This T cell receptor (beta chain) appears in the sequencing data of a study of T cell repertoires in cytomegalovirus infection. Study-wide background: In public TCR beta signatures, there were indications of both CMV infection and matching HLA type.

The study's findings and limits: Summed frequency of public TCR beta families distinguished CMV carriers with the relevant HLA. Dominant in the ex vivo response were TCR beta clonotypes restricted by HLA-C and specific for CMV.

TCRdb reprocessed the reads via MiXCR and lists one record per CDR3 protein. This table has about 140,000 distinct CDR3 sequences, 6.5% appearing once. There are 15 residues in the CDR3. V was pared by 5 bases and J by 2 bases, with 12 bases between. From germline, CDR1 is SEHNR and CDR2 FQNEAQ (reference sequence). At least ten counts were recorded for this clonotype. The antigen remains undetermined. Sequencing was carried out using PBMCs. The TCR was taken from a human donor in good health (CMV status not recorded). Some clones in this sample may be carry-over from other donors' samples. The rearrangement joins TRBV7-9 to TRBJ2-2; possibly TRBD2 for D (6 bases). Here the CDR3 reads CASSPSGLNTGELFF. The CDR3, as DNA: TGTGCCAGCAGCCCGTCTGGACTAAACACCGGGGAGCTGTTTTTT.